This T cell receptor beta chain was recorded in a study of CD8 T cells in Susac syndrome. An amount of RNA that ranged from roughly 0.5 to 1 ug was reverse transcribed with random hexamers. TCR beta CDR3 was amplified by immunoSEQ covering 54 Vbeta and 13 Jbeta. TCRdb processed the immunoSEQ multiplex PCR reads anew with MiXCR; each CDR3 protein has one entry. The table has 190,000 or so distinct CDR3 sequences, 90% to 95% seen once; the top ten hold just under 0.095%. TCR beta from blood CD8+ and CD4+ T cells was sequenced. In the multiple sclerosis control group, patients were treatment-naive and had stable or active relapsing-remitting disease. Note on this clonotype: Its antigen is still unknown.

The V gene's germline CDR1 is SQVTM and CDR2 ANQGSEA. The CDR3 length is 12 residues. V was clipped by 7 bases and J by 9 bases; unmatched bases: 8. Regarding the study as a whole: The authors acknowledged that the study's TCR sequencing and HLA analysis involved relatively few individuals.

Sequenced: CD4+ T cells from PBMCs. This receptor was obtained from a human donor with multiple sclerosis. The rearrangement uses TRBV29-1 and TRBJ2-1; TRBD1 agrees at 8 bases. CDR3 coding DNA: TGCAGCGGAAGACAGGGGCCAGGTGAGCAGTTCTTC. Its translation: CSGRQGPGEQFF.